This T cell receptor beta chain is from a study of T cells in Graves' hyperthyroidism and ophthalmopathy. About the study: Peripheral blood specimens were obtained at initial diagnosis, prior to any treatment. Study-level points and caveats: Also found in blood were most expanded thyroid clonotypes above 0.001.

Ten or more counts support this clonotype. What it binds is not known. On the basis of clinical symptoms, serum thyroxine and TRAb, thyroid ultrasound and orbital computed tomography, diagnoses were made. The CDR3 regions of TCR beta were amplified from RNA transcripts. HTBI primers were the set used in a first-round RT-PCR of the TCR CDR3. MiXCR, applied by TCRdb to the multiplex PCR reads, yields one record per CDR3 protein. The table includes about 520,000 distinct CDR3 sequences, roughly 20% detected once. The CDR3 has 10 residues. Trimming took 9 bases from V and 3 from J, leaving 2 bases between them. Germline values: CDR1 MNHNS, CDR2 SASEGT.

The sequenced material came from blood. The sequence was collected from a man in his late teens or twenties with Graves' hyperthyroidism. The gene calls are TRBV6-1 and TRBJ2-2; D ambiguous. The CDR3 DNA is TGTGCCAGTTACACCGGGGAGCTGTTTTTT. Protein: CASYTGELFF.